This passage covers 6 T cell receptor beta chains from one sample sequenced in a study of OX40 agonist ivuxolimab in advanced cancers. This table comes from immunoSEQ multiplex PCR, and its TCRdb copy is limited to in-frame clones, with some not included. The sample carries tens of thousands of clones, roughly nine tenths recorded once. The sample consisted of CD4+ or CD8+ T cells sorted from blood, taken in a trial of the OX40 agonist ivuxolimab. Receptor source: an adult with an advanced solid tumor such as melanoma, head and neck, liver or kidney cancer.

V and J are TRBV30 and TRBJ1-1; the match to TRBD1 covers 7 bases. Germline loops: CDR1 GTSNPN, CDR2 SVGIG (reference sequence). Trimming removed 5 bases from V and 1 base from J; junction bases left unmatched: 4. The CDR3 totals 13 residues. CDR3 protein: CAWYRGGNTEAFF. CDR3 DNA sequence: TGTGCCTGGTACAGGGGAGGGAACACTGAAGCTTTCTTT.

This chain uses TRBV11-3 with TRBJ2-7; the D is unclear. The CDR3 loop spans 15 amino acids. Looked up from germline, CDR1 is SGHNT and CDR2 is YENEEA. Trimming removed 2 bases at V and 3 bases at J, with 14 bases between. CDR3 amino acids: CASSLRFPKYYEQYF. The CDR3 bases are TGTGCCAGCAGCTTAAGGTTTCCCAAATACTACGAGCAGTACTTC. The whole variable domain, remainder taken from reference TRBV11-3 and TRBJ2-7, is EAGVVQSPRYKIIEKKQPVAFWCNPISGHNTLYWYLQNLGQGPELLIRYENEEAVDDSQLPKDRFSAERLKGVDSTLKIQPAELGDSAVYLCASSLRFPKYYEQYFGPGTRLTVT.

The V gene is TRBV18, the J gene TRBJ1-4; 8 positions match TRBD1. J gave up 5 bases and V 3 bases, and 2 bases lay outside the gene matches. The CDR3 sequence is 14 residues long. Germline CDR1 is KGHSH and CDR2 is LQKENI. Here the CDR3 reads CASSPGQVNEKLFF. The CDR3 region has the DNA TGTGCCAGCTCACCGGGACAGGTGAATGAAAAACTGTTTTTT.

V usage is TRBV6-6 and J usage is TRBJ1-3; a weak D match, TRBD1 (5 bases). The V gene's germline CDR1 is MNHNY and CDR2 SVGAGI (reference sequence). The CDR3 runs 15 residues. The ends were cut back, 6 bases at V and 1 base at J, with 13 bases in the middle. CDR3 sequence (DNA): TGTGCCAGCAGCCTGGGACCGAGTTCTGGAAACACCATATATTTT. It codes for CASSLGPSSGNTIYF.

The count of this clone is one. V and J are TRBV27 and TRBJ2-1, with 13 bases identical to TRBD2. Germline V lookup: CDR1 MNHEY, CDR2 SMNVEV (reference sequence). V gave up 5 bases and J gave up 4 bases; unmatched junction bases: 8. The CDR3 consists of 17 residues. The CDR3 sequence is CASSPITGLAGYNEQFF. CDR3 nucleotide sequence: TGTGCCAGCAGTCCCATAACGGGACTAGCGGGATACAATGAGCAGTTCTTC.

The chain has TRBV19 and TRBJ2-3, with 7 bases fitting TRBD2. J was trimmed by 5 bases and V by 1 base; bases with no gene match: 0. In germline, CDR1 is LNHDA, CDR2 SQIVND (reference sequence). The CDR3 contains 13 residues. The CDR3 here is CASSIAGGDTQYF. The CDR3 DNA reads as TGTGCCAGTAGTATAGCGGGAGGAGATACGCAGTATTTT.